Listed below are T cell receptor beta chains from one sample, sequenced in a study of cytomegalovirus exposure and HLA in healthy donors. Using immunoSEQ multiplex PCR, the repertoire was profiled, and TCRdb retains in-frame clones only, with some absent. Found here are 150,000 to 200,000 clones, more than 60% of them singletons; the top ten hold 4.9%. Sequenced: PBMCs. All receptors come from a male donor in good health and CMV-seronegative. CDR3s include the opening cysteine and the closing phenylalanine or tryptophan. The order of the fields is J gene, clone size, D gene, V gene, CDR3 DNA, CDR3 protein. D genes are given only for firm matches. For some rows the clone size is stated as once, few or many, or as a class when expanded; others skip it.

j_gene: TRBJ2-2; abundance: -; d_gene: TRBD2; v_gene: TRBV10-3; CDR3nt: TGTGCCATCAATGGCGGGAGGGGTACCGGGGAGCTGTTTTTT; CDR3aa: CAINGGRGTGELFF
j_gene: TRBJ1-5; abundance: once; d_gene: TRBD1; v_gene: TRBV7-9; CDR3nt: TGTGCCAGCAGCGGGACAGGCAATCAGCCCCAGCATTTT; CDR3aa: CASSGTGNQPQHF
j_gene: TRBJ2-2; abundance: -; d_gene: TRBD1; v_gene: TRBV2; CDR3nt: TGTGCCAGCGGGGGGGACAGGGAAGAAAACACCGGGGAGCTGTTTTTT; CDR3aa: CASGGDREENTGELFF
j_gene: TRBJ2-7; abundance: -; d_gene: -; v_gene: TRBV7-9; CDR3nt: TGTGCCAGCAGCTTAGATGGCAGGGGCCACGAGCAGTACTTC; CDR3aa: CASSLDGRGHEQYF
j_gene: TRBJ1-5; abundance: once; d_gene: -; v_gene: TRBV4-2; CDR3nt: TGTGCCAGCAGGCCAACGGGTAGCAATCAGCCCCAGCATTTT; CDR3aa: CASRPTGSNQPQHF
j_gene: TRBJ2-5; abundance: -; d_gene: -; v_gene: TRBV19; CDR3nt: TGTGCCAGTAGCGCGACAGCTGCGGAGACCCAGTACTTC; CDR3aa: CASSATAAETQYF
j_gene: TRBJ1-1; abundance: -; d_gene: -; v_gene: TRBV11-2; CDR3nt: TGTGCCAGCAGCTCCGACGGGAATAAAGCTTTCTTT; CDR3aa: CASSSDGNKAFF
j_gene: TRBJ2-1; abundance: once; d_gene: TRBD2; v_gene: TRBV29-1; CDR3nt: TGCAGCGTTGAAAAGCGACTAGCGGGGGGTTACAATGAGCAGTTCTTC; CDR3aa: CSVEKRLAGGYNEQFF
j_gene: TRBJ2-7; abundance: -; d_gene: -; v_gene: TRBV5-6; CDR3nt: TGTGCCAGCAGCTTGAGAGCTTCCTACGAGCAGTACTTC; CDR3aa: CASSLRASYEQYF
j_gene: TRBJ2-2; abundance: -; d_gene: TRBD1; v_gene: TRBV15; CDR3nt: TGTGCCACCAGCGAGACAGGGGGCTATATGGGCACCGGGGAGCTGTTTTTT; CDR3aa: CATSETGGYMGTGELFF
j_gene: TRBJ2-5; abundance: -; d_gene: TRBD2; v_gene: TRBV7-8; CDR3nt: TGTGCCAGCAGCTTAGGAGCGGGGGGATACCAAGAGACCCAGTACTTC; CDR3aa: CASSLGAGGYQETQYF
j_gene: TRBJ1-1; abundance: -; d_gene: TRBD1; v_gene: TRBV19; CDR3nt: TGTGCCAGTAGTTGGGGACAGGGGGCTGAAACTGAAGCTTTCTTT; CDR3aa: CASSWGQGAETEAFF
j_gene: TRBJ2-2; abundance: -; d_gene: -; v_gene: TRBV4-2; CDR3nt: TGTGCCAGCAGCCAAGATACTAGCTGGGCCGGGGAGCTGTTTTTT; CDR3aa: CASSQDTSWAGELFF
j_gene: TRBJ1-2; abundance: -; d_gene: -; v_gene: TRBV7-8; CDR3nt: TGTGCCAGCAGCTTAGTACGGGAAGGCTACACCTTC; CDR3aa: CASSLVREGYTF
j_gene: TRBJ2-7; abundance: -; d_gene: -; v_gene: TRBV18; CDR3nt: TGTGCCAGCTCACCGGGGGCAGGGAGTTTATACGAGCAGTACTTC; CDR3aa: CASSPGAGSLYEQYF
j_gene: TRBJ1-1; abundance: -; d_gene: TRBD1; v_gene: TRBV6-5; CDR3nt: TGTGCCAGCAGCGAGGACAGGGTGAACACTGAAGCTTTCTTT; CDR3aa: CASSEDRVNTEAFF
j_gene: TRBJ2-5; abundance: -; d_gene: -; v_gene: TRBV12-2; CDR3nt: TGTGCAAGTCGGGCCCCAAGGGGGCGCAAGCCCGAACAAGAGACCCAGTACTTC; CDR3aa: CASRAPRGRKPEQETQYF
j_gene: TRBJ2-2; abundance: -; d_gene: TRBD2; v_gene: TRBV11-2; CDR3nt: TGTGCCAGCAGCTTCCTTTCGGGGGGCACCGGGGAGCTGTTTTTT; CDR3aa: CASSFLSGGTGELFF
j_gene: TRBJ2-3; abundance: -; d_gene: TRBD1; v_gene: TRBV7-3; CDR3nt: TGTGCCAGCAGCTACACCGGGACAGGGAGGGATACGCAGTATTTT; CDR3aa: CASSYTGTGRDTQYF
j_gene: TRBJ2-7; abundance: few; d_gene: -; v_gene: TRBV7-2; CDR3nt: TGTGCCAGCAGCCCGTTCTCCTACGAGCAGTACTTC; CDR3aa: CASSPFSYEQYF
j_gene: TRBJ2-3; abundance: -; d_gene: -; v_gene: TRBV27; CDR3nt: TGTGCCAGCAGTTTATCAAGCACCGGGGTGAATACGCAGTATTTT; CDR3aa: CASSLSSTGVNTQYF
j_gene: TRBJ2-3; abundance: -; d_gene: TRBD2; v_gene: TRBV6-5; CDR3nt: TGTGCCAGCACGGGAGAGCGGGAGGGCCGGGATACGCAGTATTTT; CDR3aa: CASTGEREGRDTQYF
j_gene: TRBJ1-3; abundance: -; d_gene: TRBD1; v_gene: TRBV6-1; CDR3nt: TGTGCCAGCAGTGGGACCCTCAGGGGGATCGCTGGAAACACCATATATTTT; CDR3aa: CASSGTLRGIAGNTIYF
j_gene: TRBJ1-3; abundance: -; d_gene: -; v_gene: TRBV5-6; CDR3nt: TGTGCCAGCAGCTTGGGCGGCTCTGGAAACACCATATATTTT; CDR3aa: CASSLGGSGNTIYF
j_gene: TRBJ1-4; abundance: -; d_gene: -; v_gene: TRBV30; CDR3nt: TGTGCCTGGGGAGGCGGAAAACTGTTTTTT; CDR3aa: CAWGGGKLFF
j_gene: TRBJ1-6; abundance: -; d_gene: -; v_gene: TRBV11-1; CDR3nt: TGTGCCAGCAGCTTAAGGCAGGATTCACCCCTCCACTTT; CDR3aa: CASSLRQDSPLHF
j_gene: TRBJ1-2; abundance: -; d_gene: TRBD1; v_gene: TRBV6-5; CDR3nt: TGTGCCAGCAGTTACGGGGGGACAGGGGGGATCTATGGCTACACCTTC; CDR3aa: CASSYGGTGGIYGYTF
j_gene: TRBJ1-5; abundance: -; d_gene: TRBD1; v_gene: TRBV4-2; CDR3nt: TGTGCCAGCAGCCAATGGGACAGGCAAGGCCAGCCCCAGCATTTT; CDR3aa: CASSQWDRQGQPQHF
j_gene: TRBJ2-5; abundance: -; d_gene: -; v_gene: TRBV7-6; CDR3nt: TGTGCCAGCAGCTTAGGGGCAGGGGTTAAGACCCAGTACTTC; CDR3aa: CASSLGAGVKTQYF
j_gene: TRBJ2-4; abundance: -; d_gene: -; v_gene: TRBV19; CDR3nt: TGTGCCAGTAGTAAAGGCTGGAGCGCCTCTAAAAACATTCAGTACTTC; CDR3aa: CASSKGWSASKNIQYF
j_gene: TRBJ2-7; abundance: -; d_gene: TRBD2; v_gene: TRBV9; CDR3nt: TGTGCCAGCAGCGTAGAAGGACTAGCGGGAGGCGGCGACGAGCAGTACTTC; CDR3aa: CASSVEGLAGGGDEQYF
j_gene: TRBJ2-1; abundance: -; d_gene: TRBD2; v_gene: TRBV28; CDR3nt: TGTGCCAGCAGACCTAGACTAGCGGAGACATACAATGAGCAGTTCTTC; CDR3aa: CASRPRLAETYNEQFF
j_gene: TRBJ1-5; abundance: once; d_gene: TRBD1; v_gene: TRBV19; CDR3nt: TGTGCCAGTAGTTCGCTTCAGGGGGCAAATCAGCCCCAGCATTTT; CDR3aa: CASSSLQGANQPQHF